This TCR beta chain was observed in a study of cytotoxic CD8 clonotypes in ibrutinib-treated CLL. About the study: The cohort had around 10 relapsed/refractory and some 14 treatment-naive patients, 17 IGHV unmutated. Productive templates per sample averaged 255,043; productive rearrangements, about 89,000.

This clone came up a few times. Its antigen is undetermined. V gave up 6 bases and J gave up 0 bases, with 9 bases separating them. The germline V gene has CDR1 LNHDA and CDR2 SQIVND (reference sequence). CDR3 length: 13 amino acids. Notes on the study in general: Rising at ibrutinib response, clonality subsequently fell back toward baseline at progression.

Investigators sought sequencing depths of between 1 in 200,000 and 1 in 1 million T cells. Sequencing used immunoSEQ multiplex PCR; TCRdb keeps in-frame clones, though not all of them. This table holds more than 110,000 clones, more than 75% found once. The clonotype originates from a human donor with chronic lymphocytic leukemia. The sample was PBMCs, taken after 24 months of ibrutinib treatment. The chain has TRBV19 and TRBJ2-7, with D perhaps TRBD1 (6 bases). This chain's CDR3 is CASSGTPSYEQYF. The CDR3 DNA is TGTGCCAGTAGCGGGACACCCTCCTACGAGCAGTACTTC. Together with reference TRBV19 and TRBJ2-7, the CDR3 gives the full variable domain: DGGITQSPKYLFRKEGQNVTLSCEQNLNHDAMYWYRQDPGQGLRLIYYSQIVNDFQKGDIAEGYSVSREKKESFPLTVTSAQKNPTAFYLCASSGTPSYEQYFGPGTRLTVT.